The following is a T cell receptor beta chain sequence with its context. This CDR3 has 12 residues. Trimming took off 10 bases at V and 10 bases at J, with 16 bases between the two ends. Germline assignment: CDR1 SEHNR and CDR2 FQNEAQ (reference sequence). TCRdb's copy holds only in-frame clones and misses some; the assay was immunoSEQ multiplex PCR. The sample has fewer than 400,000 clones, around 85% seen once. The sample comes from a study of blood T cell repertoires in COVID-19. The clonotype was recovered from a man aged 25 to 40 who had recovered from COVID-19. The chain has TRBV7-9 and TRBJ1-4, with unresolved D. The material sequenced was PBMCs or T cells enriched from blood (not recorded which). Here the CDR3 reads CATDTFAGKLFF. CDR3 DNA sequence: TGTGCCACCGATACATTTGCGGGAAAACTGTTTTTT.